A single sample gave rise to the 24 T cell receptor beta chains below, sequenced in a study of shared clonotypes between healthy human individuals. TCRdb keeps only in-frame clones here, not all; method: immunoSEQ multiplex PCR. The profile shows about 2.4 million clones, over 85% of them singletons. The sequenced sample was naive CD4+ T cells from PBMCs. The subset is: CD45RA+ positively selected. Receptors were obtained from a man between 18 and 29 years old in good health. Some clones in this sample may be carry-over from other donors' samples.

V gene TRBV29-1 combines with J gene TRBJ2-2; D remains unclear. From germline, CDR1 is SQVTM and CDR2 ANQGSEA. V lost 4 bases, J lost 3 bases, and 9 bases lay in between. This CDR3 is built from 13 residues. This CDR3 is CSVVGLDTGELFF. The CDR3 DNA reads TGCAGCGTTGTCGGTTTGGACACCGGGGAGCTGTTTTTT.

In its sample, this clone was seen once. This chain uses TRBV28 with TRBJ1-2; D gene unclear. The CDR3 consists of 10 residues. Per the germline V gene, CDR1 is MDHEN and CDR2 is SYDVKM. V was cut by 3 bases and J by 8 bases, with 4 bases left in between. As DNA, the CDR3 is TGTGCCAGCAGTTTGAGAGGCTACACCTTC. Translated, it gives CASSLRGYTF.

V usage is TRBV18 and J usage is TRBJ1-2, with 8 bases fitting TRBD1. Germline lookup yields CDR1 KGHSH and CDR2 LQKENI. Losses at the gene ends were 4 bases for V and 4 bases for J; bases not matched to a gene: 5. This CDR3 region has 14 residues. CDR3 loop: CASSQGTGVYGYTF. The CDR3 nucleotides are TGTGCCAGCTCACAGGGGACAGGCGTCTATGGCTACACCTTC.

V usage is TRBV14 and J usage is TRBJ1-1; D is unresolved. The V end was cut by 1 base, the J end by 1 base, with 13 bases between. The CDR3 is 16 residues long. Per the germline V gene, CDR1 is SGHDN and CDR2 is FVKESK. The CDR3 sequence is CASSQVLSVTNTEAFF. The CDR3, as DNA: TGTGCCAGCAGCCAAGTTCTTTCAGTGACGAACACTGAAGCTTTCTTT.

V and J are TRBV18 and TRBJ1-3, with a weak D call TRBD1 (5 bases). CDR1 and CDR2 from the germline V gene are KGHSH and LQKENI. With 2 bases removed from V and 0 bases from J, the gap between germline ends came to 14 bases. The CDR3 extends over 17 amino acids. CDR3 sequence: CASSPSGQIASGNTIYF. For the CDR3, the DNA is TGTGCCAGCTCACCATCAGGGCAAATAGCCTCTGGAAACACCATATATTTT.

The chain combines TRBV11-2 with TRBJ2-4; D is uncertain. This CDR3 contains 15 residues. Trimming shortened V by 3 bases and J by 1 base, and 10 bases separated the two germline ends. The germline V gene has CDR1 SGHAT and CDR2 FQNNGV. The CDR3, as DNA: TGTGCCAGCAGCTTCCCGTCGACTGCCAAAAACATTCAGTACTTC. This encodes CASSFPSTAKNIQYF.

There are a few counts of this clone. The same CDR3 also results from other DNA sequences found in this sample. Here the CDR3 DNA reads TGTGCCAGCAGTTTCGGTCAGCCCCAGCATTTT. Its protein is CASSFGQPQHF. The chain carries TRBV28 and TRBJ1-5; D ambiguous. The CDR3 length is 11 residues. The germline CDR1 and CDR2 sequences are MDHEN and SYDVKM. The germline V and J ends were trimmed by 3 bases and 6 bases, with 3 bases remaining between them.

Details on this clone: This sample also contains other DNA sequences that code for the same CDR3. The chain links TRBV29-1 to TRBJ2-2, with D unclear. Looked up from germline, CDR1 is SQVTM and CDR2 is ANQGSEA. V lost 7 bases to trimming and J lost 2 bases, with 5 bases between them. The CDR3 is 11 residues long. The CDR3 nucleotides are TGCAGCGGACGCAACACCGGGGAGCTGTTTTTT. As protein: CSGRNTGELFF.

This chain uses TRBV30 with TRBJ1-3; D gene ambiguous. Per the germline V gene, CDR1 is GTSNPN and CDR2 is SVGIG (reference sequence). V was cut by 4 bases and J by 2 bases, with 3 bases left in between. CDR3 length equals 11 residues. Written as DNA, the CDR3 is TGTGCCTGGACTACTGGAAACACCATATATTTT. Translating gives CAWTTGNTIYF.

V usage is TRBV7-9 and J usage is TRBJ1-1, with D possibly TRBD1 on 6 matching bases. CDR3 size: 13 residues. Trimming took off 3 bases at V and 7 bases at J, with 12 bases between the two ends. Germline V lookup: CDR1 SEHNR, CDR2 FQNEAQ (reference sequence). CDR3 in amino acids: CASSFRTDSEAFF. The CDR3, as DNA: TGTGCCAGCAGCTTCCGGACAGATAGTGAAGCTTTCTTT.

The gene calls are TRBV19 and TRBJ1-1; the D gene is possibly TRBD1 (5 bases). The CDR3 extends over 17 amino acids. Germline V gene lookup returns CDR1 LNHDA and CDR2 SQIVND (reference sequence). V shed 1 base and J shed 0 bases, with 15 bases lying between them. CDR3 in DNA: TGTGCCAGTAGTATAGCACCAGGGAGGCGTATGAACACTGAAGCTTTCTTT. Amino acid sequence: CASSIAPGRRMNTEAFF.

The chain carries TRBV7-8 and TRBJ2-1; TRBD2 agrees at 9 bases. CDR3 length: 16 residues. Germline-derived CDR1 and CDR2 are SGHVS and FQNEAQ. Trimming removed 5 bases from V and 5 bases from J; junction bases left unmatched: 10. The CDR3 nucleotides are TGTGCCAGCAGCAAGACAGAGGCTAGCGGGAACAATGAGCAGTTCTTC. Protein product: CASSKTEASGNNEQFF.

V is TRBV4-3 and J is TRBJ2-7; 11 bases match TRBD2. This CDR3 has 14 amino acids. The V segment lost 4 bases and the J segment 6 bases; nucleotides outside the gene matches: 5. The germline gives CDR1 LGHNA, CDR2 YSLEER. CDR3 region: CASSLLAGESEQYF. CDR3 in DNA: TGCGCCAGCAGCCTACTAGCGGGAGAAAGCGAGCAGTACTTC.

This rearrangement joins TRBV27 to TRBJ2-1; no clear D gene. Germline CDR1 reads MNHEY; CDR2 reads SMNVEV (reference sequence). The CDR3 covers 13 residues. Trimming pared 7 bases from V and 3 bases from J, leaving 10 bases between. DNA of the CDR3: TGTGCCAGCAAGGACGGATACTACAATGAGCAGTTCTTC. This translates into CASKDGYYNEQFF.

CDR3 in amino acids: CASSGTRHIYEQYF. CDR3 nucleotides: TGCGCCAGCAGCGGGACACGACATATCTACGAGCAGTACTTC. The chain uses TRBV10-1 and TRBJ2-7; D might be TRBD1 (6 bases). This CDR3 contains 14 residues. Looked up from germline, CDR1 is WNHNN and CDR2 is SYGVQD (reference sequence). V shed 6 bases and J shed 3 bases, with 15 bases lying between them.

The genes are TRBV7-3 and TRBJ2-2; D unclear. V shed 6 bases and J shed 0 bases, with 11 bases lying between them. The CDR3 is made up of 15 amino acids. The germline gives CDR1 SGHTA, CDR2 FQGTGA. CDR3 coding DNA: TGTGCCAGCAGGTCGTTGACTCCGAACACCGGGGAGCTGTTTTTT. Translated: CASRSLTPNTGELFF.

Comment on this clone: The same CDR3 arises from other DNA sequences in this sample as well. The chain joins TRBV20-1 to TRBJ2-3; D is unresolved. The CDR3 length is 11 residues. V shed 2 bases and J shed 3 bases, with 3 bases lying between them. Germline CDR1 and CDR2: DFQATT and SNEGSKA (reference sequence). The CDR3 reads CSARTTDTQYF. The CDR3 DNA reads as TGCAGTGCTAGAACAACAGATACGCAGTATTTT.

The rearrangement links TRBV5-1 to TRBJ1-4; 7 bases agree with TRBD1. V trimming: 7 bases; J trimming: 5 bases; junction bases outside the gene matches: 8. The CDR3 spans 14 residues. Germline V gives CDR1 SGHRS, CDR2 YFSETQ. The CDR3 loop reads CASGEGTANEKLFF. CDR3 bases: TGCGCCAGCGGGGAAGGGACAGCAAATGAAAAACTGTTTTTT.

This chain connects TRBV2 to TRBJ2-3, with TRBD2 matching over 7 bases. CDR3 length: 13 amino acids. V was pared by 8 bases and J by 4 bases, with 6 bases of the junction left unmatched. The germline V gene has CDR1 SNHLY and CDR2 FYNNEI. The CDR3 DNA sequence: TGTGCCAGCCTGGCGGGAGCGTCAGATACGCAGTATTTT. Translated: CASLAGASDTQYF.

The chain uses TRBV4-2 and TRBJ1-4; TRBD1 matches at 8 bases. The CDR3 loop spans 16 amino acids. Germline CDR1 is LGHNA and CDR2 is YNFKEQ. Trimming at V came to 1 base and at J to 6 bases, leaving 7 bases not matched to a gene. DNA of the CDR3: TGTGCCAGCAGCCAAGGCTACAGGGGGGAGGATGAAAAACTGTTTTTT. Protein product: CASSQGYRGEDEKLFF.

This clone appeared once. The chain carries TRBV6-6 and TRBJ1-2; D might be TRBD1 (6 bases). Germline loops: CDR1 MNHNY, CDR2 SVGAGI (reference sequence). V shed 2 bases and J shed 8 bases, with 18 bases lying between them. This CDR3 has 15 residues. This CDR3 is CASSYGGRGASGYTF. DNA of the CDR3: TGTGCCAGCAGTTACGGGGGGAGGGGGGCAAGCGGCTACACCTTC.

The chain joins TRBV6-1 to TRBJ1-5, with 11 bases identical to TRBD1. The V gene's germline CDR1 is MNHNS and CDR2 SASEGT. The CDR3 contains 15 residues. V was pared by 3 bases and J by 7 bases, with 5 bases of the junction left unmatched. In DNA, the CDR3 is TGTGCCAGCAGTGACCGGACAGGGGGCGAACAGCCCCAGCATTTT. Translated, it gives CASSDRTGGEQPQHF.

This chain joins TRBV7-3 and TRBJ2-3; 9 nucleotides line up with TRBD1. Trimming cost V 5 bases and J 1 base; bases outside gene matches: 4. The V gene's germline CDR1 is SGHTA and CDR2 FQGTGA. The CDR3 length is 15 residues. DNA for the CDR3: TGTGCCAGCAGCCGGGACAGGGTCGGCACAGATACGCAGTATTTT. This sequence encodes CASSRDRVGTDTQYF.

This chain uses TRBV21-1 with TRBJ2-3; TRBD1 is the table's D call and was not checked against the DNA. TRBV21-1 is reported as a pseudogene. CDR3 length: 17 residues. CDR3: CASSKALEGGETDTQYF. The DNA for the CDR3 is TGTGCCAGCAGCAAAGCGCTGGAAGGGGGCGAGACAGATACGCAGTATTTT.